Listed below are T cell receptor beta chains from one sample, sequenced in a study of blood T cells in healthy people across ages. TCRdb processed the 5' RACE reads anew with MiXCR; each CDR3 protein has one entry. The sample contains about 640,000 distinct CDR3 sequences, under 70% of which appear only once. The sequenced material came from blood. These receptors were obtained from a man aged 55 to 69 in good health. Each CDR3 is given with its conserved first and last residue. The order of the fields is D gene, clone size, V gene, J gene, CDR3 DNA, CDR3 protein. The D gene is left open where the match is weak. Clone sizes are given selectively: once, few, many, or a class where the clone is expanded.

NA,once,TRBV29-1,TRBJ1-2,TGCAGCGTTGAAACTACGGGGGCTAGCTATGGCTACACCTTC,CSVETTGASYGYTF
NA,few,TRBV28,TRBJ2-5,TGTGCCAGCAGCTCTAAGGGCGGGGCGGAGACCCAGTACTTC,CASSSKGGAETQYF
TRBD1,NA,TRBV20-1,TRBJ2-7,TGCAGTGCTGAGTCGGGACAGGGCTACGAGCAGTACTTC,CSAESGQGYEQYF
NA,NA,TRBV6-4,TRBJ1-1,TGTGCCAGCAGTCCCCTGGGGGGCTTAACTTTCTTT,CASSPLGGLTFF
NA,once,TRBV28,TRBJ2-2,TGTGCCAGCAGCGGCCGGGACGGTAACACCGGGGAGCTGTTTTTT,CASSGRDGNTGELFF
NA,few,TRBV3-1,TRBJ1-6,TGTGCCAGCAGCCAAGTCCCGGGTGGCTATAATTCACCCCTCCACTTT,CASSQVPGGYNSPLHF
TRBD1,NA,TRBV7-9,TRBJ1-2,TGTGCCAGCAGCCACCGGACAGGGCGAGGCTACACCTTC,CASSHRTGRGYTF
NA,NA,TRBV20-1,TRBJ2-3,TGCAGTGCCCACCTGAGGCAGGCAGATACGCAGTATTTT,CSAHLRQADTQYF
TRBD2,NA,TRBV10-3,TRBJ2-7,TGTGCCATCAGGAGGTCCCTCGCGGGGGACCGGAGCTCCTACGAGCAGTACTTC,CAIRRSLAGDRSSYEQYF
NA,few,TRBV6-2/TRBV6-3,TRBJ2-1,TGTGCCAGCAGGAGACTCAATGAGCAGTTCTTC,CASRRLNEQFF
NA,few,TRBV2,TRBJ2-5,TGTGCCAGCAGTGGACTACGTAGAGAGACCCAGTACTTC,CASSGLRRETQYF
NA,NA,TRBV29-1,TRBJ2-7,TGCAGCGTTAGGCTTTCGACAGGAACCTACAATGAGCAGTACTTC,CSVRLSTGTYNEQYF
NA,NA,TRBV20-1,TRBJ2-3,TGCAGTGCTAGAGATGTCGGTCGGGATACGCAGTATTTT,CSARDVGRDTQYF
NA,NA,TRBV6-2/TRBV6-3,TRBJ2-1,TGTGCCACCCTCATGACAAGTCTAGGAGCATCCTACGAGCAGTTCTTC,CATLMTSLGASYEQFF
NA,few,TRBV29-1,TRBJ1-2,TGCAGCGTTCGTCAGTCGGGAATCAACTCCTATGGCTACACCTTC,CSVRQSGINSYGYTF
TRBD2,NA,TRBV11-2,TRBJ2-3,TGTGCCAGCAGCCCTCGACTAGCGAAAGCCACAGATACGCAGTATTTT,CASSPRLAKATDTQYF
NA,NA,TRBV12-3/TRBV12-4,TRBJ2-3,TGTGCCAGCAGGCGGGGGCTCTCCACAGATACGCAGTATTTT,CASRRGLSTDTQYF
NA,few,TRBV6-5,TRBJ1-1,TGTGCCAGCAGTTACCACGCAGGCCCGACGAACACTGAAGCTTTCTTT,CASSYHAGPTNTEAFF
TRBD2,NA,TRBV5-1,TRBJ2-3,TGCGCCAGCACCGGTAGCGGGGGGGCGGCAGATACGCAGTATTTT,CASTGSGGAADTQYF
NA,few,TRBV29-1,TRBJ2-5,TGCAGCGCAGGCCCTTCAGGGGAGACCCAGTACTTC,CSAGPSGETQYF
TRBD1,NA,TRBV29-1,TRBJ2-7,TGCAGCGTTGGCGCAGGGACAGCCTACGAGCAGTACTTC,CSVGAGTAYEQYF
NA,NA,TRBV24-1,TRBJ1-5,TGTGCCACCAGTGCATCGACAGGTAGTAATCAGCCCCAGCATTTT,CATSASTGSNQPQHF
NA,NA,TRBV9,TRBJ2-3,TGTGCCAGCAGCGGAGAAGGTTCGAGCACAGATACGCAGTATTTT,CASSGEGSSTDTQYF
TRBD2,NA,TRBV7-2,TRBJ2-3,TGTGCCAGCAGCGGTCATAGCGGGGGGGCCGCAGATACGCAGTATTTT,CASSGHSGGAADTQYF
NA,NA,TRBV6-6,TRBJ1-1,TGTGCCAGCAGTTACCACAGACAGAACACTGAAGCTTTCTTT,CASSYHRQNTEAFF
TRBD2,NA,TRBV20-1,TRBJ2-1,TGCAGTGCTAAACCACTAGCGGGGACCTACAATGAGCAGTTCTTC,CSAKPLAGTYNEQFF
NA,NA,TRBV7-2,TRBJ2-3,TGTGCCAGCAGCTTTCATTGGACACCTTCCACAGATACGCAGTATTTT,CASSFHWTPSTDTQYF
TRBD1,once,TRBV18,TRBJ2-6,TGTGCCAGCTCACAAGGACAGGGGATGACTGGGGCCAACGTCCTGACTTTC,CASSQGQGMTGANVLTF
NA,NA,TRBV20-1,TRBJ1-2,TGCAGTGCTAGACCGACAGTTGGTAACTATGGCTACACCTTC,CSARPTVGNYGYTF
NA,NA,TRBV29-1,TRBJ2-5,TGCAGCGTTCAGGCTCGGGAGACCGAGTACTTC,CSVQARETEYF
NA,NA,TRBV28,TRBJ1-2,TGTGCCAGCAGTTTCGGGACGGCCTTGAGCTATGGCTACACCTTC,CASSFGTALSYGYTF
TRBD1,once,TRBV6-1,TRBJ1-6,TGTGCCAGCAGAAAAGGACAGGGGGGAGATTCACCCCTCCACTTT,CASRKGQGGDSPLHF
TRBD1,NA,TRBV12-3/TRBV12-4,TRBJ2-7,TGTGCCAGCAGTCCTCGGGACAGGGTCGAGCAGTACTTC,CASSPRDRVEQYF
NA,NA,TRBV14,TRBJ1-6,TGTGCCAGCAGCCTCGACCTTGGAGCGGAGAATTCACCCCTCCACTTT,CASSLDLGAENSPLHF
NA,NA,TRBV27,TRBJ2-1,TGTGCCAGCACTGAGAGGAATGAGCAGTTCTTC,CASTERNEQFF
TRBD2,NA,TRBV7-9,TRBJ2-5,TGTGCCAGCAGCACACACCCCCTAGCGGGAGTACAAGAGACCCAGTACTTC,CASSTHPLAGVQETQYF
NA,NA,TRBV4-1,TRBJ2-7,TGCGCCAGCAGCCAAAGACAGTCCACCGACTCCTACGAGCAGTACTTC,CASSQRQSTDSYEQYF
TRBD1,NA,TRBV4-3,TRBJ2-1,TGCGCCAGCAGCCAAAAGGACAGGGGTATTGAGCAGTTCTTC,CASSQKDRGIEQFF
NA,few,TRBV18,TRBJ1-5,TGTGCCAGCTCACCGACGGATAGCAATCAGCCCCAGCATTTT,CASSPTDSNQPQHF
NA,NA,TRBV2,TRBJ2-3,TGTGCCAGCACCGTTCTTAGCACCAGCACAGATACGCAGTATTTT,CASTVLSTSTDTQYF
NA,few,TRBV5-1,TRBJ2-7,TGCGCCAGCAGCTTGGTGGAGACAATCGACGAGCAGTACTTC,CASSLVETIDEQYF
TRBD2,NA,TRBV29-1,TRBJ2-1,TGCAGCGCTAGCGGGGGGCCAGGGGATGAGCAGTTCTTC,CSASGGPGDEQFF
NA,few,TRBV7-8,TRBJ2-3,TGTGCCAGCAGCTTACAGGGTCCAGATACGCAGTATTTT,CASSLQGPDTQYF
NA,NA,TRBV9,TRBJ2-7,TGTGCCAGCACCAAGGGGAGGGGGCCGTACGAGCAGTACTTC,CASTKGRGPYEQYF
TRBD1,NA,TRBV11-1,TRBJ2-1,TGTGCCAGCAGCTTAGGACAGGGGAGGCACAATGAGCAGTTCTTC,CASSLGQGRHNEQFF
NA,NA,TRBV5-1,TRBJ1-1,TGCGCCAGCAGCCGGGCGGAGAACACTGAAGCTTTCTTT,CASSRAENTEAFF
TRBD1,NA,TRBV7-2,TRBJ1-2,TGTGCCAGCAGCCGGACAGGGACTCGGGGCTACACCTTC,CASSRTGTRGYTF
NA,NA,TRBV5-1,TRBJ1-2,TGCGCCAGCAGCACAGCTGGTCAGTCTCGTGGCTACACCTTC,CASSTAGQSRGYTF
NA,few,TRBV9,TRBJ2-5,TGTGCCAGCAGCGTTCTAGCGACCGAAGAGACCCAGTACTTC,CASSVLATEETQYF
NA,NA,TRBV9,TRBJ2-5,TGTGCCAGCAGCGTAGGAGTTGGGGGGACAGTTCAAGAGACCCAGTACTTC,CASSVGVGGTVQETQYF
TRBD1,NA,TRBV15,TRBJ1-2,TGTGCCACCAGTGCACAGGGGCCCTATGGCTACACCTTC,CATSAQGPYGYTF
TRBD1,few,TRBV18,TRBJ2-5,TGTGCCAGCTCACCAACCAGGGGGCCAGAGACCCAGTACTTC,CASSPTRGPETQYF
NA,NA,TRBV12-3/TRBV12-4,TRBJ2-3,TGTGTCAGCAGTTTTGGAGTGAGAGGAGATACGGAGTATTTT,CVSSFGVRGDTEYF
NA,NA,TRBV29-1,TRBJ2-3,TGCAGCGTTGAAGGGGCGGGAAGCACAGATACGCAGTATTTT,CSVEGAGSTDTQYF
TRBD2,once,TRBV12-3/TRBV12-4,TRBJ2-1,TGTGCCAGCAACGGCGGGACTAGTTTTAATGAGCAGTTCTTC,CASNGGTSFNEQFF
TRBD2,NA,TRBV6-1,TRBJ2-5,TGTGCCAGCAGTGAAGTACTAGCGAGTGAGACCCAGTACTTC,CASSEVLASETQYF
TRBD2,NA,TRBV29-1,TRBJ2-7,TGCGGCGTGCTCGCGGACGGGGGGGCGTCCTACGAGCAGTACTTC,CGVLADGGASYEQYF
TRBD2,few,TRBV6-2/TRBV6-3,TRBJ2-7,TGTGCCAGCAGCAGACTGTCGGGGGGTTCCTACGAGCAGTACTTC,CASSRLSGGSYEQYF
NA,once,TRBV29-1,TRBJ2-7,TGCAGCGTTGGTGGGCGCACCTACGAGCAGTACTTC,CSVGGRTYEQYF